A selection of T cell receptor beta chains follows, all from one sample in a study of cytomegalovirus exposure and HLA in healthy donors. Sequenced by immunoSEQ multiplex PCR; TCRdb stores in-frame clones only, minus some. The sample lists roughly 86,000 clones; around two thirds were seen once. Sequencing was done on a sample of PBMCs. The source of these receptors is a man aged 30-40 years in good health and CMV-seronegative. The conserved cysteine and the conserved F or W are not part of the CDR3 here. Each record gives: CDR3 length, V gene, J gene, CDR3 protein.

length: 13
V: TRBV9
J: TRBJ1-1
CDR3: ASSVASQTNTEAF

length: 10
V: TRBV10-3
J: TRBJ2-7
CDR3: ASKTGYDEQY

length: 14
V: TRBV15
J: TRBJ1-3
CDR3: ATSLLPGTGYDTIY

length: 14
V: TRBV4-3
J: TRBJ2-3
CDR3: ASSQYHRVSTDTQY

length: 12
V: TRBV5-1
J: TRBJ2-1
CDR3: ASSREEAYNEQF

length: 8
V: TRBV29-1
J: TRBJ1-1
CDR3: SVQYTEAF

length: 12
V: TRBV7-9
J: TRBJ2-5
CDR3: ASSLALTGETQY

length: 13
V: TRBV5-1
J: TRBJ2-3
CDR3: ASSLGGANTDTQY

length: 14
V: TRBV19
J: TRBJ2-3
CDR3: ASSMPSGQGADTQY

length: 13
V: TRBV7-8
J: TRBJ1-4
CDR3: ASSSEDKGVEKLF

length: 13
V: TRBV9
J: TRBJ1-3
CDR3: ASSGVSVSGNTIY

length: 12
V: TRBV7-3
J: TRBJ2-1
CDR3: ASSFGRSSPEQF